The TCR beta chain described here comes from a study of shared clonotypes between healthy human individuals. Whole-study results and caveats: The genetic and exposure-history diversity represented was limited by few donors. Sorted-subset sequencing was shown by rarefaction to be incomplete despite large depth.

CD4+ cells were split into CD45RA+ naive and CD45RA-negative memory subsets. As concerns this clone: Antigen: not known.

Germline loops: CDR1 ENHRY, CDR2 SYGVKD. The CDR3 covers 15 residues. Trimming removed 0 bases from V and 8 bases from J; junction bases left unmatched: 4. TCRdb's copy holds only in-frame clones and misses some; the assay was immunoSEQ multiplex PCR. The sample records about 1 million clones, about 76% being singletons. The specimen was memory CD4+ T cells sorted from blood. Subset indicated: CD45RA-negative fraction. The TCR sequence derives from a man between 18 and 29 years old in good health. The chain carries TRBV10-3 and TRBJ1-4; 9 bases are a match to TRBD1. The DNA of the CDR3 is TGTGCCATCAGTGAGTCGAAAGGACAGGGGGAAAAACTGTTTTTT. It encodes CAISESKGQGEKLFF.